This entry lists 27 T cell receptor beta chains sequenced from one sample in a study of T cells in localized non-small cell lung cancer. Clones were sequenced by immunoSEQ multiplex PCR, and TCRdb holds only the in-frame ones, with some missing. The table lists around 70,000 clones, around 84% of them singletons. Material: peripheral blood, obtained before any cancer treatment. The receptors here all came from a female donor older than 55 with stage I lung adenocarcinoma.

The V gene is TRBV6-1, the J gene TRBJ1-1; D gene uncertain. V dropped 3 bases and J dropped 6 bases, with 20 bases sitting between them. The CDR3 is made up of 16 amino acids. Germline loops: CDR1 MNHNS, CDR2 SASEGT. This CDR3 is CASSDRWTQSYAEAFF. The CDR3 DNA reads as TGTGCCAGCAGTGATCGATGGACGCAGAGTTACGCTGAAGCTTTCTTT.

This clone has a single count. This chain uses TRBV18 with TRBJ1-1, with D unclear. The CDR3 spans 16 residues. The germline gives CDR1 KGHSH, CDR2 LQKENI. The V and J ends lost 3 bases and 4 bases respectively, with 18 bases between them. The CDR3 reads CASSPMALTAGTEAFF. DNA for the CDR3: TGTGCCAGCTCACCCATGGCCTTAACTGCGGGCACTGAAGCTTTCTTT.

The CDR3 region has the DNA TGCGCCAGCAGCCAAGAACATCAGGGGGATTTAACTAATGAAAAACTGTTTTTT. Its protein product is CASSQEHQGDLTNEKLFF. The rearrangement joins TRBV4-1 to TRBJ1-4; 7 nucleotides line up with TRBD1. This CDR3 comprises 18 residues. V gave up 0 bases and J gave up 1 base; unmatched junction bases: 8. The germline V gene has CDR1 MGHRA and CDR2 YSYEKL.

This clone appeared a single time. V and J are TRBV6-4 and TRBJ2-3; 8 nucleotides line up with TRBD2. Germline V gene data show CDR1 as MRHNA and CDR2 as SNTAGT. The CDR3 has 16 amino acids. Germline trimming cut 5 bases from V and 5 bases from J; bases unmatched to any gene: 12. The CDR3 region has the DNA TGTGCCAGCAGTCCATCCCGCGGGGGGAGGCAAGATACGCAGTATTTT. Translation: CASSPSRGGRQDTQYF.

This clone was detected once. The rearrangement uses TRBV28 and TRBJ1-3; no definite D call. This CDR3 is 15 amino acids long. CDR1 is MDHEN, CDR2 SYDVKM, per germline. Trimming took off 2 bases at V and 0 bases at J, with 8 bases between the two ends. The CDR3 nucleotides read TGTGCCAGCAGTTTAGCCAGCCTCTCTGGAAACACCATATATTTT. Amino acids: CASSLASLSGNTIYF. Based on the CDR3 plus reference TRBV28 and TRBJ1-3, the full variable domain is DVKVTQSSRYLVKRTGEKVFLECVQDMDHENMFWYRQDPGLGLRLIYFSYDVKMKEKGDIPEGYSVSREKKERFSLILESASTNQTSMYLCASSLASLSGNTIYFGEGSWLTVV.

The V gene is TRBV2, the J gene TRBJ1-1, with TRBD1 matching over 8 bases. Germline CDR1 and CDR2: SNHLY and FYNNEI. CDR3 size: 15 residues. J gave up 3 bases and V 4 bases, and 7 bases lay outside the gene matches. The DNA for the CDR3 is TGTGCCAGCAGTGCGAGCAGGGGGCCGGACACTGAAGCTTTCTTT. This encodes CASSASRGPDTEAFF. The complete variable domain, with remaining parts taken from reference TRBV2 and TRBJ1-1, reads EPEVTQTPSHQVTQMGQEVILRCVPISNHLYFYWYRQILGQKVEFLVSFYNNEISEKSEIFDDQFSVERPDGSNFTLKIRSTKLEDSAMYFCASSASRGPDTEAFFGQGTRLTVV.

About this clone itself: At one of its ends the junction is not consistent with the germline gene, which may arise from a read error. The CDR3, as DNA: TGTGCCAGCAGCCCCGCGGCCAGGGGGCTGGCTTCCTTT. Amino acid sequence: CASSPAARGLASF. V gene TRBV14 combines with J gene TRBJ1-1, with 8 bases aligning to TRBD1. The V gene's germline CDR1 is SGHDN and CDR2 FVKESK. The CDR3 spans 13 residues.

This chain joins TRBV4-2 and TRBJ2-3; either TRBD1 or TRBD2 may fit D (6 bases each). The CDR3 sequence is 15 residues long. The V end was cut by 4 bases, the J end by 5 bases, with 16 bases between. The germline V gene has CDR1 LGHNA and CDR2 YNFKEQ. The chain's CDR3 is CASSPSGAKGDTQYF. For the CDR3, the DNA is TGTGCCAGCAGCCCATCGGGGGCTAAGGGAGATACGCAGTATTTT.

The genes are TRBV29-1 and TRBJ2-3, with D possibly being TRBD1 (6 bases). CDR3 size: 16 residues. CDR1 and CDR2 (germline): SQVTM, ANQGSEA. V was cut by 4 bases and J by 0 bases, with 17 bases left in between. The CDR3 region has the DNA TGCAGCGTTGTAGGAATAGGGGGTATTAGCACAGATACGCAGTATTTT. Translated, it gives CSVVGIGGISTDTQYF.

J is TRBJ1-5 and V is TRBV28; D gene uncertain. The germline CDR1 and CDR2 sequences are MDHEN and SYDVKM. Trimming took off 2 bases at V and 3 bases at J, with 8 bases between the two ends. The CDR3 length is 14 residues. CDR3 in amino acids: CASSLRSSNQPQHF. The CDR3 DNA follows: TGTGCCAGCAGTTTACGCAGTTCCAATCAGCCCCAGCATTTT.

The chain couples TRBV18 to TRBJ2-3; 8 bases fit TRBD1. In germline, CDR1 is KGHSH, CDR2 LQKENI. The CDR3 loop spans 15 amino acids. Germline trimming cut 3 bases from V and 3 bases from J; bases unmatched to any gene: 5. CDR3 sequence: CASSPDRVGTDTQYF. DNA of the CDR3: TGTGCCAGCTCACCGGACAGGGTGGGAACAGATACGCAGTATTTT.

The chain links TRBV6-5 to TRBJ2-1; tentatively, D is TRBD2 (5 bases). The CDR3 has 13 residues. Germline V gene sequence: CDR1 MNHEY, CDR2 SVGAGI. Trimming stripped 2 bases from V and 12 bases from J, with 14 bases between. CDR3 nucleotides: TGTGCCAGCAGTTACGACGGAGAGGGAGTGCAGTTCTTC. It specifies CASSYDGEGVQFF.

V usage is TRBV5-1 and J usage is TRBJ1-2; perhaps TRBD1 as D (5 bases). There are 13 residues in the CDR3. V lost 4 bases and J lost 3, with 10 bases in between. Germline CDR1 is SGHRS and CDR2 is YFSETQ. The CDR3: CASSPGYDYGYTF. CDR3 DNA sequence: TGCGCCAGCAGCCCAGGGTACGACTATGGCTACACCTTC.

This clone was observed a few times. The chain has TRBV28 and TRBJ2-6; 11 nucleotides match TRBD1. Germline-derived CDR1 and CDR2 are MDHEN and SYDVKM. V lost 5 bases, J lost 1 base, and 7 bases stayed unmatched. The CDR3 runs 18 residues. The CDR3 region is CASSRGTGGFSGANVLTF. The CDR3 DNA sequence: TGTGCCAGCAGTCGGGGGACAGGGGGGTTTTCTGGGGCCAACGTCCTGACTTTC.

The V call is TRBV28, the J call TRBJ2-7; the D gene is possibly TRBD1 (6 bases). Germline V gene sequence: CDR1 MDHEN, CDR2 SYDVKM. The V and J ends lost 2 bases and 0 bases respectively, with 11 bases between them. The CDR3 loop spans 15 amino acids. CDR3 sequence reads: CASSLDQGFSYEQYF. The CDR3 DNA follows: TGTGCCAGCAGTTTAGACCAGGGGTTCTCCTACGAGCAGTACTTC. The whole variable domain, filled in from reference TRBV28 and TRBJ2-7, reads DVKVTQSSRYLVKRTGEKVFLECVQDMDHENMFWYRQDPGLGLRLIYFSYDVKMKEKGDIPEGYSVSREKKERFSLILESASTNQTSMYLCASSLDQGFSYEQYFGPGTRLTVT.

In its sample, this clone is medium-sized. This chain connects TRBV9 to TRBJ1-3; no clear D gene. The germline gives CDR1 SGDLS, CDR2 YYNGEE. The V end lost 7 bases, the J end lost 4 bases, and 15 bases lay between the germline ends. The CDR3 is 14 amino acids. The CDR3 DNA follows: TGTGCCAGCGGTTTATTAGGGCCCGGAAACACCATATATTTT. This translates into CASGLLGPGNTIYF.

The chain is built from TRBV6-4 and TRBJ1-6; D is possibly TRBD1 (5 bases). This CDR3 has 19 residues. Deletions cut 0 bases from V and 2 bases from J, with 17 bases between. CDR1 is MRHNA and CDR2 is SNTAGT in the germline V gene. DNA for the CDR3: TGTGCCAGCAGTGACTCCGTAGTGAGGGGTCTAACCTATAATTCACCCCTCCACTTT. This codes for CASSDSVVRGLTYNSPLHF.

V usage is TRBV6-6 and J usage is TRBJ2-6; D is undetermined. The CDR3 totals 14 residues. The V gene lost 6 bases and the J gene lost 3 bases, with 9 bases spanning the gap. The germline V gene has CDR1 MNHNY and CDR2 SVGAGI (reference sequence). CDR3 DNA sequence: TGTGCCAGCAGACGATGGGATGGGGCCAACGTCCTGACTTTC. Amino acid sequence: CASRRWDGANVLTF.

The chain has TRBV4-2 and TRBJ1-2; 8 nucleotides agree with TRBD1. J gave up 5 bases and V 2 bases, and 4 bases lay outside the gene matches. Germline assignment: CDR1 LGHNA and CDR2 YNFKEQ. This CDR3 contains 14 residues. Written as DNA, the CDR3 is TGTGCCAGCAGCCAAAACACAGGGGGTTATGGCTACACCTTC. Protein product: CASSQNTGGYGYTF.

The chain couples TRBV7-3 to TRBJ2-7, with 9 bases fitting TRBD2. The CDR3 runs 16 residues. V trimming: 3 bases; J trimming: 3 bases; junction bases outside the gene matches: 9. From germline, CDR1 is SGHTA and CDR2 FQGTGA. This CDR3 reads CASSLGRAGGIYEQYF. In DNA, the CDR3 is TGTGCCAGCAGCTTGGGGAGAGCGGGGGGAATCTACGAGCAGTACTTC.

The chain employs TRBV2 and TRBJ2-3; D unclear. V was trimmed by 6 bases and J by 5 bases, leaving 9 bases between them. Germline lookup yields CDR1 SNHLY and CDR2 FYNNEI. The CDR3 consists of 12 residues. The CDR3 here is CASSTMGDTQYF. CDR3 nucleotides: TGTGCCAGCAGCACGATGGGAGATACGCAGTATTTT.

CDR3 in amino acids: CASSPDRLTEAFF. The CDR3, as DNA: TGTGCCAGCAGCCCCGACAGGCTCACTGAAGCTTTCTTT. The rearrangement joins TRBV11-3 to TRBJ1-1, with D possibly being TRBD1 (6 bases). The CDR3 loop spans 13 amino acids. CDR1 and CDR2 (germline): SGHNT, YENEEA. Trimming removed 5 bases at V and 4 bases at J, with 11 bases between.

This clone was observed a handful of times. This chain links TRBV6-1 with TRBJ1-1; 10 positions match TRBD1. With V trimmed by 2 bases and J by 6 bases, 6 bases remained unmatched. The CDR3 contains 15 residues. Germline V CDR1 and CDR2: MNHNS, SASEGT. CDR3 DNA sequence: TGTGCCAGCAGTGAACCCTTGGACAGGGGGGCTGAAGCTTTCTTT. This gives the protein CASSEPLDRGAEAFF.

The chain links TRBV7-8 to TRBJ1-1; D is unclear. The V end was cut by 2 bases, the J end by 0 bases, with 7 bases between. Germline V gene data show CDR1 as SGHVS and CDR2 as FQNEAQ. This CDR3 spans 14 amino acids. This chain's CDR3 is CASSLLALNTEAFF. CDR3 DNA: TGTGCCAGCAGCTTACTAGCACTGAACACTGAAGCTTTCTTT.

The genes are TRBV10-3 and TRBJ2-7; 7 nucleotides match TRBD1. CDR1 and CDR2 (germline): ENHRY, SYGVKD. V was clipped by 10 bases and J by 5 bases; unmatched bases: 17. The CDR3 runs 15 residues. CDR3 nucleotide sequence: TGTGCCAGCTCTGACAGACAGGGCGTCGGAGACGAGCAGTACTTC. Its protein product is CASSDRQGVGDEQYF.

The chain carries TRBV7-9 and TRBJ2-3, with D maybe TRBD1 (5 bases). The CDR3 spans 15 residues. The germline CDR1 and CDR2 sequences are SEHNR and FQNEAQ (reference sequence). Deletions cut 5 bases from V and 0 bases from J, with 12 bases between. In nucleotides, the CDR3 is TGTGCCAGCAGCCTTCGACAGACTAGCACAGATACGCAGTATTTT. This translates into CASSLRQTSTDTQYF.

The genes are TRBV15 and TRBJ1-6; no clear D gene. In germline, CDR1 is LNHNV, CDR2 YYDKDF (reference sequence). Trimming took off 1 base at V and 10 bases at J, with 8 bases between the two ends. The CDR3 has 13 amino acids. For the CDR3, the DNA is TGTGCCACCAGCAGAGCAGCGGAATCACCCCTCCACTTT. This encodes CATSRAAESPLHF.